This T cell receptor (beta chain) stems from a study of cytomegalovirus exposure and HLA in healthy donors. A multiplex PCR was run with 60 Vbeta primers and 13 Jbeta primers. Produced via immunoSEQ multiplex PCR; TCRdb's table is partial and in-frame only. This table holds 150,000 or so clones, over 75% found once. The sample holds a few counts of this clone. Per the germline V gene, CDR1 is MNHEY and CDR2 is SVGAGI. V gave up 9 bases and J gave up 4 bases, with 13 bases separating them. This CDR3 has 13 residues. The sequence was obtained from a young man in good health and CMV-seropositive. Material for sequencing was PBMCs. The chain links TRBV6-5 to TRBJ1-5; tentatively, D is TRBD1 (5 bases). The CDR3 DNA sequence: TGTGCCAGTGCACCCAGGGAAAATCAGCCCCAGCATTTT. Translation: CASAPRENQPQHF.